This TCR beta chain was documented in a study of blood T cell repertoires in COVID-19. The sample holds a few counts of this clone. There are 15 residues in the CDR3. Looked up from germline, CDR1 is MGHDK and CDR2 is SYGVNS. V lost 3 bases to trimming and J lost 1 base, with 10 bases between them. Data came from immunoSEQ multiplex PCR; TCRdb stores just in-frame clones and leaves some out. Among 300,000 to 500,000 clones listed, 70% to 90% were seen once. V is TRBV25-1 and J is TRBJ1-5; D is unclear. This clonotype was sampled from a woman in her 30s with acute COVID-19. Sequencing was performed on PBMCs or T cells enriched from blood (not recorded which). This chain's CDR3 is CASSESGVSNQPQHF. The CDR3 bases are TGTGCCAGCAGTGAGTCCGGGGTAAGCAATCAGCCCCAGCATTTT.